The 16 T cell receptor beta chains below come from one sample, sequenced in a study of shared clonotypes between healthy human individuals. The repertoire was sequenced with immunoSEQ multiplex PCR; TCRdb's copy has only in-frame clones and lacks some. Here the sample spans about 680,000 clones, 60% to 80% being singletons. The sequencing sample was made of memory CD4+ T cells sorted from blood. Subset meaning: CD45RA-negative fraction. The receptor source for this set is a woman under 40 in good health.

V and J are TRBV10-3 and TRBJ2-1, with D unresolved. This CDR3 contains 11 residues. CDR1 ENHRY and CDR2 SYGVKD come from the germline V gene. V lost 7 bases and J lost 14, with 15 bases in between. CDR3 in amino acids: CAIIVRPFEFF. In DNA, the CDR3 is TGTGCCATCATTGTCCGACCCTTCGAGTTCTTC.

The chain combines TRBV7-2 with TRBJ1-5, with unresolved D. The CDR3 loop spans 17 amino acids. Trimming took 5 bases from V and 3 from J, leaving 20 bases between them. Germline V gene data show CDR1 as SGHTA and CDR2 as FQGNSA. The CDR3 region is CASSPGRMRDDNQPQHF. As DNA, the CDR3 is TGTGCCAGCAGCCCAGGACGTATGAGGGATGACAATCAGCCCCAGCATTTT.

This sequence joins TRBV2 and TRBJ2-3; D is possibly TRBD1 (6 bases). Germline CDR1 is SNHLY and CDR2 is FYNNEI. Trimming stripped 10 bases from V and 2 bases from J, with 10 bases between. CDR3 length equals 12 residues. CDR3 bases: TGTGCCAATGCAGGGGTCACAGATACGCAGTATTTT. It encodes CANAGVTDTQYF. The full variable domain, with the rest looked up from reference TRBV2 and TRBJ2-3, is EPEVTQTPSHQVTQMGQEVILRCVPISNHLYFYWYRQILGQKVEFLVSFYNNEISEKSEIFDDQFSVERPDGSNFTLKIRSTKLEDSAMYFCANAGVTDTQYFGPGTRLTVL.

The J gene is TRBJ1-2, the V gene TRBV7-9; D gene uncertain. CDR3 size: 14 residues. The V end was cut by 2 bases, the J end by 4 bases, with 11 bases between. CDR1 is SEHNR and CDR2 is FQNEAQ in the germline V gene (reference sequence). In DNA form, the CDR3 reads TGTGCCAGCAGCTTACACCAGAACTCCTATGGCTACACCTTC. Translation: CASSLHQNSYGYTF.

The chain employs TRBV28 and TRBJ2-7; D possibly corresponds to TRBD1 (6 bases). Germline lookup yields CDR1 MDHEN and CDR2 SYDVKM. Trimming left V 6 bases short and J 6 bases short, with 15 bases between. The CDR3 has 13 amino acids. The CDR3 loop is CASRAGTPLEQYF. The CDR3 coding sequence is TGTGCCAGCAGGGCCGGGACACCCCTCGAGCAGTACTTC.

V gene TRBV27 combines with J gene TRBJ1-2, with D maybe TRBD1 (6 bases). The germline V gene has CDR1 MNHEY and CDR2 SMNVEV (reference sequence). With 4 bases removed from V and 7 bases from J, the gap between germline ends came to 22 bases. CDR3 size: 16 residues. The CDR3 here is CASSSPADSPGGGYTF. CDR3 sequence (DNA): TGTGCCAGCAGTTCTCCCGCGGACAGCCCAGGCGGTGGCTACACCTTC.

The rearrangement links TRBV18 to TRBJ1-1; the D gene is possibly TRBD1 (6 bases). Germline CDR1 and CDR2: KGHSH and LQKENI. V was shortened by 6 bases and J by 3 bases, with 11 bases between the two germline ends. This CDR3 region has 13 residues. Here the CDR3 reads CASSEGGDTEAFF. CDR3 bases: TGTGCCAGCTCCGAGGGGGGGGACACTGAAGCTTTCTTT. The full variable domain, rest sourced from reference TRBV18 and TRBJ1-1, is NAGVMQNPRHLVRRRGQEARLRCSPMKGHSHVYWYRQLPEEGLKFMVYLQKENIIDESGMPKERFSAEFPKEGPSILRIQQVVRGDSAAYFCASSEGGDTEAFFGQGTRLTVV.

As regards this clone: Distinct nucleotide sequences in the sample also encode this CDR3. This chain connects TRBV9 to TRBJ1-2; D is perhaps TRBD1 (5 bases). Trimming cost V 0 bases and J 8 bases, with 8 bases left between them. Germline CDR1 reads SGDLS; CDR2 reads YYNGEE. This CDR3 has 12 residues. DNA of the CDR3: TGTGCCAGCAGCGTAGGGGGCTACGGCTACACCTTC. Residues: CASSVGGYGYTF.

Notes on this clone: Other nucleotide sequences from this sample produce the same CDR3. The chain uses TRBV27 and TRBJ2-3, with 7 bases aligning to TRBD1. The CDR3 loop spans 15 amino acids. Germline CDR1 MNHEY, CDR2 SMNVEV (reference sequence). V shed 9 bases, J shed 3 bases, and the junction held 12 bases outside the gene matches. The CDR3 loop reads CASSFQGERTDTQYF. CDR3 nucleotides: TGTGCCAGTTCCTTCCAGGGGGAGCGAACAGATACGCAGTATTTT.

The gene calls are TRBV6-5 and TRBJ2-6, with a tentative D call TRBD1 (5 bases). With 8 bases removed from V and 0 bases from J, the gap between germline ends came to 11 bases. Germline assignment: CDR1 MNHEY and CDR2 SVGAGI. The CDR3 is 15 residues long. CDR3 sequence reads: CASGQGGSGANVLTF. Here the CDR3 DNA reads TGTGCCAGCGGGCAGGGTGGCTCTGGGGCCAACGTCCTGACTTTC.

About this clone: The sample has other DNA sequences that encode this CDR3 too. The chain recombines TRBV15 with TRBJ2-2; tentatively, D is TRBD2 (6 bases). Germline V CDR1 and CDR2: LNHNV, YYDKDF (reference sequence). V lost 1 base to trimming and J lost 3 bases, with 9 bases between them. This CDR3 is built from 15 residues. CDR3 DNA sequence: TGTGCCACCAGCAGAGGGGGAGGCGACACCGGGGAGCTGTTTTTT. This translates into CATSRGGGDTGELFF.

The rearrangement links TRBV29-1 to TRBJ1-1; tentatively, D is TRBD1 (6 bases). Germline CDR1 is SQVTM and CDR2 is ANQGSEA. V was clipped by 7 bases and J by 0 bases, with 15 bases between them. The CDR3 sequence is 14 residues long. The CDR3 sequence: CSAGTTTMNTEAFF. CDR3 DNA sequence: TGCAGCGCCGGGACAACCACCATGAACACTGAAGCTTTCTTT.

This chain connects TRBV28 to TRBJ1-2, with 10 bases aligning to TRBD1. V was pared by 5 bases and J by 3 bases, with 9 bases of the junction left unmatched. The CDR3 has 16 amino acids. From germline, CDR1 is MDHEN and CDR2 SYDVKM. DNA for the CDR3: TGTGCCAGCAGTACCGGCTTAGGGACAGGGGACTATGGCTACACCTTC. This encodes CASSTGLGTGDYGYTF.

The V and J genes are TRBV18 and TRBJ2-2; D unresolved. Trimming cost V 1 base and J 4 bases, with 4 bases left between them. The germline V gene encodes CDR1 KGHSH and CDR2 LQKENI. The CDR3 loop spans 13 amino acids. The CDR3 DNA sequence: TGTGCCAGCTCACCACTAACCACCGGGGAGCTGTTTTTT. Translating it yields CASSPLTTGELFF.

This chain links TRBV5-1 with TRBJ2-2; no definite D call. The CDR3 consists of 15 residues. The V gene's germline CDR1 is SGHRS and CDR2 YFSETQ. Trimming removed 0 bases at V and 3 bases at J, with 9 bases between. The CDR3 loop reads CASSLVQFDTGELFF. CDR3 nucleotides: TGCGCCAGCAGCTTGGTTCAGTTTGACACCGGGGAGCTGTTTTTT.

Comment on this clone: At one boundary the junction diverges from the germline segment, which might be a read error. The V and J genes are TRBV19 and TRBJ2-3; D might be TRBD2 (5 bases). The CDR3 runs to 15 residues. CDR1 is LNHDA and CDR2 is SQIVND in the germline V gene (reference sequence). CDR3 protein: CTSSSLDSGTDTQYF. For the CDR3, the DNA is TGTACCAGTAGTTCATTAGATTCGGGGACAGATACGCAGTATTTT.